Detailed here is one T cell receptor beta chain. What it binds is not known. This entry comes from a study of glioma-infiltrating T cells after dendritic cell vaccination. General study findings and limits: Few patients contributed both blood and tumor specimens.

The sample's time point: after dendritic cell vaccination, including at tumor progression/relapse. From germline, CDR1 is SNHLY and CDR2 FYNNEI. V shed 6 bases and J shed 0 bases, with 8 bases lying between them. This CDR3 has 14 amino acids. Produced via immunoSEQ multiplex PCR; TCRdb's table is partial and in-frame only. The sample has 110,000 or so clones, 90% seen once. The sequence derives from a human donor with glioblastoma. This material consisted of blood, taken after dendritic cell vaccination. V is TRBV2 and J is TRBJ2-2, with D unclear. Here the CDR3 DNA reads TGTGCCAGCAGGAAAGAGTCGAACACCGGGGAGCTGTTTTTT. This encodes CASRKESNTGELFF. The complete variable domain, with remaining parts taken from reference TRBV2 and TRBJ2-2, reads EPEVTQTPSHQVTQMGQEVILRCVPISNHLYFYWYRQILGQKVEFLVSFYNNEISEKSEIFDDQFSVERPDGSNFTLKIRSTKLEDSAMYFCASRKESNTGELFFGEGSRLTVL.